Shown below are 5 T cell receptor beta chains from a single sample sequenced in a study of T cell responses to AZD1222 COVID-19 vaccine. Clones were read by immunoSEQ multiplex PCR, and TCRdb kept only the in-frame ones, dropping some. The data show 150,000 to 200,000 clones, approximately 94% seen once. Here the sequenced sample was peripheral blood, taken 28 days after the second AZD1222 dose. All receptors come from an adult who received the AZD1222 COVID-19 vaccine.

The chain uses TRBV7-2 and TRBJ2-7; possible D gene TRBD2, 5 bases. The CDR3 spans 14 residues. V lost 2 bases and J lost 3, with 11 bases in between. In germline, CDR1 is SGHTA, CDR2 FQGNSA. CDR3 protein: CASSLRLRDYEQYF. DNA of the CDR3: TGTGCCAGCAGCTTAAGGCTCCGGGACTACGAGCAGTACTTC. Looking up the rest from reference TRBV7-2 and TRBJ2-7 gives the full variable domain: GAGVSQSPSNKVTEKGKDVELRCDPISGHTALYWYRQSLGQGLEFLIYFQGNSAPDKSGLPSDRFSAERTGGSVSTLTIQRTQQEDSAVYLCASSLRLRDYEQYFGPGTRLTVT.

The CDR3 spells CATSRRPPNEKLFF. CDR3 nucleotide sequence: TGTGCCACCAGCCGACGGCCACCTAATGAAAAACTGTTTTTT. The chain recombines TRBV15 with TRBJ1-4; no clear D gene. CDR3 length: 14 amino acids. The V end was cut by 5 bases, the J end by 3 bases, with 10 bases between. Per the germline V gene, CDR1 is LNHNV and CDR2 is YYDKDF (reference sequence).

The chain couples TRBV2 to TRBJ2-3; 9 nucleotides match TRBD2. Germline V gene sequence: CDR1 SNHLY, CDR2 FYNNEI. CDR3 size: 14 residues. After removal of 3 bases from V and 5 bases from J, the junction contained 3 bases not matched to a gene. CDR3 coding DNA: TGTGCCAGCAGTGAGCGGGGGGGCGGAGATACGCAGTATTTT. This encodes CASSERGGGDTQYF.

This clone was observed once. The V and J genes are TRBV7-3 and TRBJ1-5, with D perhaps matching TRBD1 (5 bases). Trimming took 3 bases from V and 7 from J, leaving 16 bases between them. The CDR3 consists of 15 residues. Germline CDR1 reads SGHTA; CDR2 reads FQGTGA. The chain's CDR3 is CASSLAQGEGQPQHF. The CDR3 DNA follows: TGTGCCAGCAGCTTGGCTCAGGGAGAGGGCCAGCCCCAGCATTTT. The full variable domain, with the rest looked up from reference TRBV7-3 and TRBJ1-5, is GAGVSQTPSNKVTEKGKYVELRCDPISGHTALYWYRQSLGQGPEFLIYFQGTGAADDSGLPNDRFFAVRPEGSVSTLKIQRTERGDSAVYLCASSLAQGEGQPQHFGDGTRLSIL.

The V gene is TRBV19, the J gene TRBJ1-5, with D perhaps matching TRBD1 (6 bases). The germline V and J ends were trimmed by 5 bases and 4 bases, with 15 bases remaining between them. The CDR3 totals 15 residues. CDR1 and CDR2 from the germline V gene are LNHDA and SQIVND (reference sequence). The CDR3 region has the DNA TGTGCCAGTAGTCAGGGGCGACAGCAAAATCAGCCCCAGCATTTT. It encodes CASSQGRQQNQPQHF. Full variable domain (outside the CDR3, taken from reference TRBV19 and TRBJ1-5): DGGITQSPKYLFRKEGQNVTLSCEQNLNHDAMYWYRQDPGQGLRLIYYSQIVNDFQKGDIAEGYSVSREKKESFPLTVTSAQKNPTAFYLCASSQGRQQNQPQHFGDGTRLSIL.